This TCR beta chain is from a study of a mutant IDH1 vaccine in newly diagnosed glioma. Across the study: Treated patients had a mean age of 40.4 years and a roughly 60% male, roughly 40% female split. Patients were pretreated with radiotherapy, temozolomide, or both, mostly both.

V was cut by 2 bases and J by 0 bases, with 15 bases left in between. Per the germline V gene, CDR1 is PRHDT and CDR2 is FYEKMQ (reference sequence). The CDR3 is made up of 17 amino acids. Remarks on this clone: The antigen is unknown.

General study points: Top-clonotype changes in peripheral T cells seemed unrelated to pseudoprogression.

Time point noted: week 35, safety follow-up. In the vaccine, a single dose held 300 ug of the mutant IDH1 20-mer peptide, along with topical imiquimod. The patients received vaccinations eight times, in weeks 1, 3, 5, 7, 11, 15, 19 and 23. Here immunoSEQ multiplex PCR was the method, and the copy in TCRdb shows in-frame clones only, minus some. The table includes some 57,000 clones, around 80% detected once. The source of this sequence is a woman aged 18-29 years with glioma. The material was PBMCs, obtained from a glioma patient whose treatment included an IDH1 peptide vaccine. This chain joins TRBV13 and TRBJ2-3; a possible D gene is TRBD1 (5 bases). The CDR3 region is CASSLRQSSLSTDTQYF. The CDR3 DNA reads TGTGCCAGCAGCTTACGACAGAGCTCCCTAAGCACAGATACGCAGTATTTT.